This record covers a single TCR beta chain. The antigen is unknown. This specimen comes from a study of chemoradiotherapy in HPV16-positive cancers. Study-level results: For HPV16-positive patients, expanding HPV-responsive T cells associated with longer recurrence-free survival.

The data were produced by immunoSEQ multiplex PCR, yet TCRdb's version contains in-frame clones alone and is incomplete. The sample lists around 13,000 clones, about 85% seen once, with 5% to 7% in the top ten. V dropped 1 base and J dropped 4 bases, with 16 bases sitting between them. Germline V gene lookup returns CDR1 SEHNR and CDR2 FQNEAQ (reference sequence). The CDR3 consists of 16 residues. Here the sequenced sample was blood, taken from a patient who underwent chemoradiotherapy. The rearrangement joins TRBV7-9 to TRBJ1-1; D possibly corresponds to TRBD1 (5 bases). This TCR came from a human donor with HPV-associated anogenital cancer. CDR3 region: CASSLVLTGRGTEAFF. As DNA, the CDR3 is TGTGCCAGCAGCTTAGTATTGACGGGACGAGGCACTGAAGCTTTCTTT.